A single sample gave rise to the 25 T cell receptor beta chains below, sequenced in a study of T cell repertoires in cytomegalovirus infection. MiXCR, run by TCRdb on the reads, gives a single entry per CDR3 protein. The table has fewer than 300,000 distinct CDR3 sequences, around 25% seen once; the top ten hold roughly 14%. Specimen: PBMCs. The receptors stem from a human donor in good health (CMV status not recorded). Some clones in this sample may be carry-over from other donors' samples.

The chain has TRBV7-6 and TRBJ2-7, with 8 bases matching TRBD2. Germline-derived CDR1 and CDR2 are SGHVS and FNYEAQ. The V gene end was trimmed by 1 base and the J gene end by 6 bases; junction bases not matched to a gene: 8. The CDR3 spans 15 residues. DNA of the CDR3: TGTGCCAGCAGCTTAGGGGAAGGACTAGCCTCCGAGCAGTACTTC. Amino acid sequence: CASSLGEGLASEQYF. Using reference TRBV7-6 and TRBJ2-7 for the parts outside the CDR3, the full variable domain is GAGVSQSPRYKVTKRGQDVALRCDPISGHVSLYWYRQALGQGPEFLTYFNYEAQQDKSGLPNDRFSAERPEGSISTLTIQRTEQRDSAMYRCASSLGEGLASEQYFGPGTRLTVT.

This clonotype was detected a few times. The J gene is TRBJ1-2, the V gene TRBV28; TRBD1 is a possible D gene (5 bases). This CDR3 is built from 14 residues. Germline CDR1 reads MDHEN; CDR2 reads SYDVKM. Trimming took off 3 bases at V and 1 base at J, with 9 bases between the two ends. The CDR3 DNA is TGTGCCAGCAGTTTGCCGGGGGGTAACTATGGCTACACCTTC. Protein: CASSLPGGNYGYTF.

V is TRBV7-3 and J is TRBJ2-1; a weak D match, TRBD2 (6 bases). V lost 5 bases and J 5 bases, leaving 13 bases between the germline ends. Germline V lookup: CDR1 SGHTA, CDR2 FQGTGA. The CDR3 loop spans 14 amino acids. The CDR3 coding sequence is TGTGCCAGCAGCACCTTTAGCGGAAACAATGAGCAGTTCTTC. Translated: CASSTFSGNNEQFF.

V and J are TRBV7-9 and TRBJ2-1, with TRBD2 matching over 14 bases. In germline, CDR1 is SEHNR, CDR2 FQNEAQ (reference sequence). The CDR3 runs to 18 residues. The trim removed 4 bases at V and 3 bases at J, leaving 8 bases unmatched. CDR3 DNA: TGTGCCAGCAGCTCAGCTGGGACTAGCGGGAGAAACTACAATGAGCAGTTCTTC. Residues: CASSSAGTSGRNYNEQFF.

This clonotype was picked up many times. CDR3 coding DNA: TGTGCCAGCAGCTTAGCGCCCGGGGCTGGGGCCAACGTCCTGACTTTC. Protein sequence: CASSLAPGAGANVLTF. The J gene is TRBJ2-6, the V gene TRBV7-2, with D possibly matching TRBD2 (5 bases). CDR1 SGHTA and CDR2 FQGNSA come from the germline V gene. The CDR3 runs 16 residues. Deletions cut 0 bases from V and 2 bases from J, with 8 bases between.

There are many counts of this clonotype. This rearrangement joins TRBV7-9 to TRBJ1-5; D is perhaps TRBD1 (5 bases). The CDR3 length is 16 residues. V dropped 8 bases and J dropped 1 base, with 18 bases sitting between them. Germline loops: CDR1 SEHNR, CDR2 FQNEAQ (reference sequence). CDR3 coding DNA: TGTGCCAGCGACTCCGGGAAGAGGGGAAGCAATCAGCCCCAGCATTTT. Translating gives CASDSGKRGSNQPQHF.

J is TRBJ1-5 and V is TRBV12-3 or TRBV12-4; D is ambiguous. The CDR3 totals 12 residues. Trimming removed 3 bases from V and 6 bases from J, with 6 bases in between. CDR3 residues: CASSFFSQPQHF. CDR3 DNA sequence: TGTGCCAGCAGTTTTTTTAGTCAGCCCCAGCATTTT.

This clonotype was seen only a few times. This sequence joins TRBV6-2 or TRBV6-3 and TRBJ2-1, with 9 nucleotides matching TRBD2. This CDR3 has 13 residues. Trimming at V came to 6 bases and at J to 7 bases, leaving 4 bases not matched to a gene. CDR1 and CDR2 from the germline V gene are MNHEY and SVGEGT. In nucleotides, the CDR3 is TGTGCCAGCAGCTTCCTAGCGGGAAATGAGCAGTTCTTC. This sequence encodes CASSFLAGNEQFF.

This chain connects TRBV7-8 to TRBJ2-2, with TRBD1 identical over 8 bases. Germline CDR1 SGHVS, CDR2 FQNEAQ. V lost 1 base and J lost 5; bases outside the gene matches: 6. This CDR3 spans 16 amino acids. CDR3 DNA: TGTGCCAGCAGCTTAGTCCGGACAGGGAGGACCGGGGAGCTGTTTTTT. It translates to CASSLVRTGRTGELFF. Full variable domain (missing parts from reference TRBV7-8 and TRBJ2-2): GAGVSQSPRYKVAKRGQDVALRCDPISGHVSLFWYQQALGQGPEFLTYFQNEAQLDKSGLPSDRFFAERPEGSVSTLKIQRTQQEDSAVYLCASSLVRTGRTGELFFGEGSRLTVL.

The chain has TRBV11-2 and TRBJ2-7, with 10 bases lining up with TRBD1. Germline V gene lookup returns CDR1 SGHAT and CDR2 FQNNGV. This CDR3 contains 19 residues. Unmatched junction bases numbered 17, after V lost 4 bases and J lost 2 bases. This CDR3 reads CASSSQDRDRGWRTYEQYF. CDR3 nucleotide sequence: TGTGCCAGCAGCTCCCAAGATCGGGACAGGGGTTGGAGAACCTACGAGCAGTACTTC.

The V and J genes are TRBV7-9 and TRBJ1-2; 7 bases map to TRBD1. CDR1 and CDR2 from the germline V gene are SEHNR and FQNEAQ (reference sequence). Trimming took 9 bases from V and 1 from J; bases not matched to a gene: 8. The CDR3 totals 14 residues. CDR3 DNA: TGTGCCAGTACCACAGGGGACTTTAACTATGGCTACACCTTC. As protein: CASTTGDFNYGYTF.

This clonotype has a count of ten or more. V is TRBV7-3 and J is TRBJ2-3; 14 bases align to TRBD2. Germline V lookup: CDR1 SGHTA, CDR2 FQGTGA. This CDR3 has 17 amino acids. Trimming took 0 bases from V and 3 from J; bases not matched to a gene: 2. The CDR3 bases are TGTGCCAGCAGCTTAACGCGGACTAGCGGGGGGACAGATACGCAGTATTTT. It specifies CASSLTRTSGGTDTQYF.

Ten or more counts support this clonotype. This rearrangement joins TRBV7-2 to TRBJ1-4; D not resolved. Trimming left V 5 bases short and J 7 bases short, with 20 bases between. The CDR3 is 16 residues long. Germline CDR1 SGHTA, CDR2 FQGNSA. In nucleotides, the CDR3 is TGTGCCAGCAGCCATAACACATTCTTAATGGGTGAAAAACTGTTTTTT. It yields the protein CASSHNTFLMGEKLFF.

This chain connects TRBV7-2 to TRBJ2-3, with D hard to call. The V end lost 1 base, the J end lost 7 bases, and 15 bases lay between the germline ends. The CDR3 spans 15 residues. Germline assignment: CDR1 SGHTA and CDR2 FQGNSA. This chain's CDR3 is CASSLEGAQGHTQYF. The CDR3 DNA follows: TGTGCCAGCAGCTTAGAAGGTGCCCAAGGGCATACGCAGTATTTT. Looking up the rest from reference TRBV7-2 and TRBJ2-3 gives the full variable domain: GAGVSQSPSNKVTEKGKDVELRCDPISGHTALYWYRQSLGQGLEFLIYFQGNSAPDKSGLPSDRFSAERTGGSVSTLTIQRTQQEDSAVYLCASSLEGAQGHTQYFGPGTRLTVL.

There are many counts of this clonotype. V gene TRBV7-9 combines with J gene TRBJ2-7; D remains ambiguous. V was clipped by 0 bases and J by 0 bases, with 6 bases between them. This CDR3 is 14 amino acids long. In germline, CDR1 is SEHNR, CDR2 FQNEAQ (reference sequence). The CDR3 coding sequence is TGTGCCAGCAGCTTAGCGTCTAGCTCCTACGAGCAGTACTTC. It encodes CASSLASSSYEQYF.

The rearrangement uses TRBV6-2 or TRBV6-3 and TRBJ1-6, with D uncertain. V was cut by 8 bases and J by 9 bases, with 20 bases left in between. This CDR3 has 15 amino acids. Germline loops: CDR1 MNHEY, CDR2 SVGEGT. The CDR3 sequence: CASRNAGPGGSPLHF. The CDR3, as DNA: TGTGCCAGCCGTAACGCGGGCCCCGGTGGTTCACCCCTCCACTTT.

The V and J genes are TRBV4-1 and TRBJ1-2; possibly TRBD1 for D (5 bases). The ends were cut back, 0 bases at V and 5 bases at J, with 10 bases in the middle. This CDR3 spans 14 amino acids. CDR1 and CDR2 from the germline V gene are MGHRA and YSYEKL. In DNA, the CDR3 is TGCGCCAGCAGCCAAGAGTCAGGGACTTATGGCTACACCTTC. Translation gives CASSQESGTYGYTF.

V usage is TRBV11-2 and J usage is TRBJ2-3; possibly TRBD2 for D (6 bases). The CDR3 runs 16 residues. Germline assignment: CDR1 SGHAT and CDR2 FQNNGV. Trimming removed 0 bases from V and 1 base from J, with 11 bases in between. The DNA of the CDR3 is TGTGCCAGCAGCTTAGATCGGGGGACCCGCACAGATACGCAGTATTTT. Amino acids: CASSLDRGTRTDTQYF.

In its sample, this clonotype was seen many times. The chain couples TRBV20-1 to TRBJ2-5; 8 nucleotides agree with TRBD2. The CDR3 covers 14 residues. CDR1 and CDR2 (germline): DFQATT, SNEGSKA (reference sequence). With 4 bases clipped from V and 5 bases from J, the junction kept 9 bases outside the gene matches. CDR3 bases: TGCAGTGCTAACGACGGGAGGGCCAGTGAGACCCAGTACTTC. It codes for CSANDGRASETQYF.

The chain combines TRBV19 with TRBJ2-1; 8 nucleotides line up with TRBD2. The CDR3 covers 14 residues. The germline gives CDR1 LNHDA, CDR2 SQIVND (reference sequence). Trimming at V came to 7 bases and at J to 7 bases, leaving 9 bases not matched to a gene. CDR3 loop: CASTALGRANEQFF. The CDR3 DNA reads as TGTGCCAGTACTGCGCTCGGGAGGGCGAATGAGCAGTTCTTC.

This clonotype was found a few times. The chain joins TRBV19 to TRBJ1-1; no reliable D call. Between the trimmed V and J ends, which lost 7 bases and 4 bases, there was a span of 16 bases. Germline CDR1 LNHDA, CDR2 SQIVND (reference sequence). The CDR3 extends over 14 amino acids. CDR3 in DNA: TGTGCCAGTATCATGGGCGGGTCGGGCACTGAAGCTTTCTTT. As protein: CASIMGGSGTEAFF.

This chain joins TRBV19 and TRBJ1-1; D ambiguous. Trimming took off 6 bases at V and 5 bases at J, with 19 bases between the two ends. The CDR3 sequence is 15 residues long. Germline V CDR1 and CDR2: LNHDA, SQIVND (reference sequence). CDR3 residues: CASSWHSQLRTEAFF. The CDR3 DNA is TGTGCCAGTAGCTGGCACTCCCAGTTGCGGACTGAAGCTTTCTTT.

The chain has TRBV12-3 or TRBV12-4 and TRBJ2-3, with 9 bases lining up with TRBD2. This CDR3 comprises 17 residues. With V trimmed by 5 bases and J by 5 bases, 14 bases remained unmatched. CDR3 DNA sequence: TGTGCCAGCAGTCGTATTCGGGCGGGGGGGCGGAGAGATACGCAGTATTTT. Translation: CASSRIRAGGRRDTQYF.

This CDR3 reads CASSLRDETQYF. The CDR3 DNA is TGTGCCAGTAGTCTCAGGGACGAGACCCAGTACTTC. The chain combines TRBV19 with TRBJ2-5, with D perhaps matching TRBD1 or TRBD2 (5 bases each). CDR1 is LNHDA, CDR2 SQIVND, per germline (reference sequence). The ends were cut back, 5 bases at V and 5 bases at J, with 9 bases in the middle. The CDR3 extends over 12 amino acids.

This clonotype has just one count. The V and J genes are TRBV30 and TRBJ2-2, with unresolved D. The CDR3 consists of 12 residues. Germline values: CDR1 GTSNPN, CDR2 SVGIG (reference sequence). V was trimmed by 0 bases and J by 7 bases, leaving 6 bases between them. CDR3 amino acids: CAWSVAIGELFF. DNA of the CDR3: TGTGCCTGGAGTGTGGCTATCGGGGAGCTGTTTTTT.